This TCR beta chain was observed in a study of blood T cell repertoires in COVID-19. The wider study: From the United States, Italy and Spain came samples of acute and convalescent COVID-19.

This clone was counted only a few times. Libraries were prepared by immunoSEQ multiplex PCR; TCRdb keeps only in-frame clonotypes and omits some of them. The sample consists of 390,000 or so clones, just over 85% of them appearing once. The receptor was isolated from a woman between 25 and 40 years old with active or convalescent COVID-19. The sample consisted of peripheral blood.

The CDR3 bases are TGTGCCAGCATTGTGTTGACAGTGGACACTGAAGCTTTCTTT. Encoded protein: CASIVLTVDTEAFF. The chain couples TRBV2 to TRBJ1-1; D perhaps matches TRBD1 (5 bases). The CDR3 covers 14 residues. Trimming removed 7 bases from V and 3 bases from J, with 15 bases in between. Per germline, CDR1 SNHLY and CDR2 FYNNEI.